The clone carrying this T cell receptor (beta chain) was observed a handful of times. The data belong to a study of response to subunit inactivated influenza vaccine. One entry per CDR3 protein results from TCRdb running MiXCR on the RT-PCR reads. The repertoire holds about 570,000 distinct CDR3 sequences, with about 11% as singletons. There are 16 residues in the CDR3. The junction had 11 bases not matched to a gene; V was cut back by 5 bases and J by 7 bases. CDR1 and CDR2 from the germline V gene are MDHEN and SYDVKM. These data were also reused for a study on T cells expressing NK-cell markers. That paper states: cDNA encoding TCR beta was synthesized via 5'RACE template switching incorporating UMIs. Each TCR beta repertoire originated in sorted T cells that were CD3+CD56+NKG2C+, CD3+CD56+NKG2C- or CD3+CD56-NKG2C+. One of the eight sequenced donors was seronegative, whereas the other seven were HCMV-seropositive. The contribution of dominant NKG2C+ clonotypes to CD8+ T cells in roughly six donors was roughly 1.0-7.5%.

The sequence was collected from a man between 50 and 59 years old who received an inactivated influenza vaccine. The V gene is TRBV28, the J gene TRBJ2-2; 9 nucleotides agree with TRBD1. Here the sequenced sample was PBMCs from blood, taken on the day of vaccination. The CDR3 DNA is TGTGCCAGCAGTACCGCCGGGACAGGGTACATCGGGGAGCTGTTTTTT. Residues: CASSTAGTGYIGELFF.